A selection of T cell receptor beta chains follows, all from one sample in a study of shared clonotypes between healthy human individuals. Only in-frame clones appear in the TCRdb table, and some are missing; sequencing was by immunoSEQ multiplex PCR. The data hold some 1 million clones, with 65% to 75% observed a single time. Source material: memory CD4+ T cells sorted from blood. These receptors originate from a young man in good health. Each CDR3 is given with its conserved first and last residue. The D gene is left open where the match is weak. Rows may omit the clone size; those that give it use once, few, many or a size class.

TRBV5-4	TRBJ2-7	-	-	TGTGCCAGCAGCTTGGACAGGTACGAGCAGTACTTC	CASSLDRYEQYF
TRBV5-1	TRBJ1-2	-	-	TGCGCCAGTAGTTCCGTGGGGGGTCCTTCGGATGGCTACACCTTC	CASSSVGGPSDGYTF
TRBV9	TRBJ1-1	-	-	TGTGCCAGCAGCGTAGATCCCATGGCAGTTGAAGCTTTCTTT	CASSVDPMAVEAFF
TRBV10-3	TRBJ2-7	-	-	TGTGCCATCAAGGCGGGACTCGGAATCTACGAGCAGTACTTC	CAIKAGLGIYEQYF
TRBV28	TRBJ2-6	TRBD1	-	TGTGCCAGCACCGGGGCAGGGGGCTTCTCTGGGGCCAACGTCCTGACTTTC	CASTGAGGFSGANVLTF
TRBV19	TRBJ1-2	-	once	TGTGCCAGTAGTAAGGGACCCCTGAGTGGCTACACCTTC	CASSKGPLSGYTF
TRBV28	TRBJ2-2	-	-	TGTGCCAGCAGTTCGGGGGCGAACACCGGGGAGCTGTTTTTT	CASSSGANTGELFF
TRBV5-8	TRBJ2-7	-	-	TGTGCCAGCATCCATGGGAGAACCTACGAGCAGTACTTC	CASIHGRTYEQYF
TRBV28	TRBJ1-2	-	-	TGTGCCAGCAGTTTAATAGGACAGCACTATGGCTACACCTTC	CASSLIGQHYGYTF
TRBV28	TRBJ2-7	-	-	TGTGCCAGCTCGCCTGCCAAGAGTGCCGGGGCCTACGAGCAGTACTTC	CASSPAKSAGAYEQYF
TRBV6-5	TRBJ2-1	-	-	TGTGCCAGCAGGGCAGCCTCCATCCATGAGCAGTTCTTC	CASRAASIHEQFF
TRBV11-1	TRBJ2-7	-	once	TGTGCCAGCAGCCCAAGAACAGGGTCCTACGAGCAGTACTTC	CASSPRTGSYEQYF
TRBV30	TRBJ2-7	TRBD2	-	TGTGCCTGGAGTGTACGGTTAGCGGGAGTCGACGAGCAGTACTTC	CAWSVRLAGVDEQYF
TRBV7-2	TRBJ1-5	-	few	TGTGCCAGCAGCTTACAATCGGATAGCAATCAGCCCCAGCATTTT	CASSLQSDSNQPQHF
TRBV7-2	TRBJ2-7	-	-	TGTGCCAGCAGCTTAGGTGGGACGGCGTACGAGCAGTACTTC	CASSLGGTAYEQYF
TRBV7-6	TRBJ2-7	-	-	TGTGCCAGCAGCTTTATCGGGGGAGGCGAGCAGTACTTC	CASSFIGGGEQYF
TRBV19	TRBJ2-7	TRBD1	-	TGTGCCCCGGGGACAGGGTCCTACGAGCAGTACTTC	CAPGTGSYEQYF
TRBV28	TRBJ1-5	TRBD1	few	TGTGCCAGCAGTTCCTCCGGGACAGGGGTGGGTCAGCCCCAGCATTTT	CASSSSGTGVGQPQHF